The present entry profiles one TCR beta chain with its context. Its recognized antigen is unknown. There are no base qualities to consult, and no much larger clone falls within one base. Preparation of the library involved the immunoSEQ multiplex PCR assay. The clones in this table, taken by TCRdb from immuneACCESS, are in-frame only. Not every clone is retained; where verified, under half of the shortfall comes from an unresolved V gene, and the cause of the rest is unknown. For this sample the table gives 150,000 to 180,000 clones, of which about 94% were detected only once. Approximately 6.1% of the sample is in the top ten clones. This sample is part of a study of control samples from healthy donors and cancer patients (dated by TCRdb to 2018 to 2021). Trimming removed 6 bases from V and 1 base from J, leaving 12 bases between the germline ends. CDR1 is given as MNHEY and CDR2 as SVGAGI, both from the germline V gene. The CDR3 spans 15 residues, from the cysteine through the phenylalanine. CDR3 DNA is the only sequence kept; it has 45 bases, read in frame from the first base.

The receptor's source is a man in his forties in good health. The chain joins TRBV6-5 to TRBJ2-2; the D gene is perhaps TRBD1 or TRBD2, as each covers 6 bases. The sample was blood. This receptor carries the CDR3 CASRPGGENTGELFF. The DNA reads TGTGCCAGCAGGCCCGGGGGCGAGAACACCGGGGAGCTGTTTTTT.